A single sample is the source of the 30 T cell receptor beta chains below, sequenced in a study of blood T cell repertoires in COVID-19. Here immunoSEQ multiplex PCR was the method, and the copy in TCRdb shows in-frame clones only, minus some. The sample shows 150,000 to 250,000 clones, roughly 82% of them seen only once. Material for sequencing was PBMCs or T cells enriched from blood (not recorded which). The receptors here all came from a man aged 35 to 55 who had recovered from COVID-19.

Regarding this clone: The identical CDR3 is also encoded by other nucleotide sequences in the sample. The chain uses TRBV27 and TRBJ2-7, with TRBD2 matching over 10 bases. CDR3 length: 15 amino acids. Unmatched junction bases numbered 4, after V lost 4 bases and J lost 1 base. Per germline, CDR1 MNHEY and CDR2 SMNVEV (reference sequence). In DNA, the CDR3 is TGTGCCAGCAGTTCCAAAGCGGGAGGGTCCTACGAGCAGTACTTC. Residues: CASSSKAGGSYEQYF.

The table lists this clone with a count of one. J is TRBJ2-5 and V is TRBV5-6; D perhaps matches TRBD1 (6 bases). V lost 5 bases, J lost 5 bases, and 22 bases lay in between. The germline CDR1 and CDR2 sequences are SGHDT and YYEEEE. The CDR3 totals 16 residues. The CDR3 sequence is CASSWGRTVVIETQYF. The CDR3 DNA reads TGTGCCAGCAGTTGGGGACGGACAGTGGTTATCGAGACCCAGTACTTC.

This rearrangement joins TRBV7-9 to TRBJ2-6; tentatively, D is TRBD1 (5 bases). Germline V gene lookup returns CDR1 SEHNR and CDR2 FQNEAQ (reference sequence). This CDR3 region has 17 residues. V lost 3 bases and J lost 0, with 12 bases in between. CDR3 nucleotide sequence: TGTGCCAGCAGCTTCAAGGGGCAAGGCTCTGGGGCCAACGTCCTGACTTTC. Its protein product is CASSFKGQGSGANVLTF.

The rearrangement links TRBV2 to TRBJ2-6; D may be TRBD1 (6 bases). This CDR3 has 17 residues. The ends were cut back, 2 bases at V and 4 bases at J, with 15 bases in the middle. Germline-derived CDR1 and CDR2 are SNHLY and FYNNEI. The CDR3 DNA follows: TGTGCCAGCAGTGAATACCGGACAGTCTCGGGGGCCAACGTCCTGACTTTC. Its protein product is CASSEYRTVSGANVLTF.

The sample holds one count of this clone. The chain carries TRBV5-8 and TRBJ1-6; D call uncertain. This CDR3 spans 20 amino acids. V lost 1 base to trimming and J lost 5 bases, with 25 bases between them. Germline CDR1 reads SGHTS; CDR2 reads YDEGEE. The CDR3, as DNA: TGTGCCAGCAGCTTGAGAGGTCCCGGTGCCCTATACCCTAATAATTCACCCCTCCACTTT. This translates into CASSLRGPGALYPNNSPLHF.

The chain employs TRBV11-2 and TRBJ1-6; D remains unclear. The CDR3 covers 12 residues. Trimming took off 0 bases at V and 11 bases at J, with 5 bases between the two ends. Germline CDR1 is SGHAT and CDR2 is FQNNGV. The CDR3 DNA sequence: TGTGCCAGCAGCTTAGATGCAGCACCCCTCCACTTT. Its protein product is CASSLDAAPLHF. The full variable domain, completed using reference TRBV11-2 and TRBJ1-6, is EAGVAQSPRYKIIEKRQSVAFWCNPISGHATLYWYQQILGQGPKLLIQFQNNGVVDDSQLPKDRFSAERLKGVDSTLKIQPAKLEDSAVYLCASSLDAAPLHFGNGTRLTVT.

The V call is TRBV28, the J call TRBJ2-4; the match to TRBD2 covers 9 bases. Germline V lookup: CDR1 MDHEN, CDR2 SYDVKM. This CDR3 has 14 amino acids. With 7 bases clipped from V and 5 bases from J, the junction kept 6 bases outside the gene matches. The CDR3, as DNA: TGTGCCAGCACCCGAGCGGGAGGTGAAAACATTCAGTACTTC. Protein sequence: CASTRAGGENIQYF.

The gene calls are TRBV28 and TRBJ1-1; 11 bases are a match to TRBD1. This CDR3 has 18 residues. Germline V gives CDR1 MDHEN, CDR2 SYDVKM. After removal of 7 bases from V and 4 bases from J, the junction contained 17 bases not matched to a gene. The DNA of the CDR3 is TGTGCCAGCACCGATGTCCCCGGACAGGGGGCTTTTGGCACTGAAGCTTTCTTT. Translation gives CASTDVPGQGAFGTEAFF.

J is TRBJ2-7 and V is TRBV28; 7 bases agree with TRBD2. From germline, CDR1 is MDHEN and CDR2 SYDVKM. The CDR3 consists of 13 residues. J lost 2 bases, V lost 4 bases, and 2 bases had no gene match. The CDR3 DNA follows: TGTGCCAGCAGTTCCGGGAGGACCTACGAGCAGTACTTC. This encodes CASSSGRTYEQYF.

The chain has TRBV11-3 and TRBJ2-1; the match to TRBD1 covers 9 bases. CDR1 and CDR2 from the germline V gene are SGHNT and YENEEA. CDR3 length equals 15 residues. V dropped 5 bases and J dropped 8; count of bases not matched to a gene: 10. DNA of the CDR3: TGTGCCAGCAGCCTGGGACAGGGCCCCTTCGATGAGCAGTTCTTC. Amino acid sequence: CASSLGQGPFDEQFF.

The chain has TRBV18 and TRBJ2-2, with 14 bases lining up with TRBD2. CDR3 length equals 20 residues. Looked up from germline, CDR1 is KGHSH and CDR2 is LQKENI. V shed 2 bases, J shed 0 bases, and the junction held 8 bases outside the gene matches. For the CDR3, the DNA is TGTGCCAGCTCACCAATAGGGACTAGCGGGAGATTGTCGAACACCGGGGAGCTGTTTTTT. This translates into CASSPIGTSGRLSNTGELFF.

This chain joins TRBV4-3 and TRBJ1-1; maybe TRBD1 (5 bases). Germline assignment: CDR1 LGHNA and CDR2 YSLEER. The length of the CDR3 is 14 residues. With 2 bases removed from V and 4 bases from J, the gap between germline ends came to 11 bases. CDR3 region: CASSQTRQGTEAFF. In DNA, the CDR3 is TGCGCCAGCAGCCAAACTCGCCAGGGCACTGAAGCTTTCTTT.

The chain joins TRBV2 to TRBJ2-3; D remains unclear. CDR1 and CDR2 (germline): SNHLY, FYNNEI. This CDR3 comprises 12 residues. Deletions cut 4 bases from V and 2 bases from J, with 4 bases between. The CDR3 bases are TGTGCCAGCAGTGTATTCACAGATACGCAGTATTTT. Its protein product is CASSVFTDTQYF.

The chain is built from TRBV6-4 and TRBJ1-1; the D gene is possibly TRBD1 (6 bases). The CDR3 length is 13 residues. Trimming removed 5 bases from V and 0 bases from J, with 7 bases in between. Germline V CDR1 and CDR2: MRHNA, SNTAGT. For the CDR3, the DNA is TGTGCCAGCAGTTCAGGGGTGAACACTGAAGCTTTCTTT. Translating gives CASSSGVNTEAFF.

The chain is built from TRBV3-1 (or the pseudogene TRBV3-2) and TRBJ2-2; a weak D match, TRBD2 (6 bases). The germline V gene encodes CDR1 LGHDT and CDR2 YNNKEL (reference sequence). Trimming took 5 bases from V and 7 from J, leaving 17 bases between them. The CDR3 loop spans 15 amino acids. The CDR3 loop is CASSSTPGTDGELFF. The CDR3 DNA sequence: TGTGCCAGCAGCTCTACCCCCGGGACTGACGGGGAGCTGTTTTTT.

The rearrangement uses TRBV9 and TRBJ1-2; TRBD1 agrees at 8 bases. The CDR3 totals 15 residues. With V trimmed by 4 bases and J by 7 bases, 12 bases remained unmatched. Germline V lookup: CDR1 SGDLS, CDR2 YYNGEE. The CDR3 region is CASSIRQGAMGGYTF. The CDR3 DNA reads TGTGCCAGCAGCATAAGGCAGGGGGCAATGGGTGGCTACACCTTC.

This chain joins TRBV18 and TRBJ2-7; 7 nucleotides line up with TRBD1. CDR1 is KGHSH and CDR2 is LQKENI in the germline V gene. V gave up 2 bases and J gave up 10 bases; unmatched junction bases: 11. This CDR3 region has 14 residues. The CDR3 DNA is TGTGCCAGCTCACCATCGGGACAGATCTACGGCCAGTACTTC. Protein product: CASSPSGQIYGQYF.

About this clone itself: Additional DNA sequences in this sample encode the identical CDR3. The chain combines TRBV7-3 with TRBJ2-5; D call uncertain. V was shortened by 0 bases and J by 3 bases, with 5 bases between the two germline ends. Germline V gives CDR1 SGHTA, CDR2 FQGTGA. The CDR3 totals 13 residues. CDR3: CASSLTREETQYF. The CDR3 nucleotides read TGTGCCAGCAGCTTAACTCGTGAAGAGACCCAGTACTTC.

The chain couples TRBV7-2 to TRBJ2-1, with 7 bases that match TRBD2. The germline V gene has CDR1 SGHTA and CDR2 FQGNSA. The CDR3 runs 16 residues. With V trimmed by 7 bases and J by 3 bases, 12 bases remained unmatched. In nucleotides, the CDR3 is TGTGCCAGCACCCCTGGGCTAGCGGATTTCTACAATGAGCAGTTCTTC. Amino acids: CASTPGLADFYNEQFF.

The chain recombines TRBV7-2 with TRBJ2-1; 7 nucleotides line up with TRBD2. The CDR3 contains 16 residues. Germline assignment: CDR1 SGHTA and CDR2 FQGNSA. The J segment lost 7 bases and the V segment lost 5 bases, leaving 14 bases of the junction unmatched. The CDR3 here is CASSLFGGVRLNEQFF. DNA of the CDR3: TGTGCCAGCAGCCTATTTGGGGGGGTGAGGCTGAATGAGCAGTTCTTC.

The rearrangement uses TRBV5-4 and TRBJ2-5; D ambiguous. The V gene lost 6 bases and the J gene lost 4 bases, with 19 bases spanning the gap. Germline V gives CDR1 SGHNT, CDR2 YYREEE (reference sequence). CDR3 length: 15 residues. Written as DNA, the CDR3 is TGTGCCAGCACCTCGTTTAGTGAGGATGGAGAGACCCAGTACTTC. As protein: CASTSFSEDGETQYF.

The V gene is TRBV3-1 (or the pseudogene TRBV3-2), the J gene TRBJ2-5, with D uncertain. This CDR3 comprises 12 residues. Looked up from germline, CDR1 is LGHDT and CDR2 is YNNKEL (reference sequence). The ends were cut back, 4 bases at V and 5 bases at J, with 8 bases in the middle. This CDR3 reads CASSPIPETQYF. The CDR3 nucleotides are TGTGCCAGCAGCCCCATCCCCGAGACCCAGTACTTC.

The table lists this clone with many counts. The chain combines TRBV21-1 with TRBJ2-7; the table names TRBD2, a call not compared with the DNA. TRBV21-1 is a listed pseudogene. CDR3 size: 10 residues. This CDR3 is CASGKERQYV. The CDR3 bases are TGTGCCAGCGGAAAGGAGAGGCAGTACGTC.

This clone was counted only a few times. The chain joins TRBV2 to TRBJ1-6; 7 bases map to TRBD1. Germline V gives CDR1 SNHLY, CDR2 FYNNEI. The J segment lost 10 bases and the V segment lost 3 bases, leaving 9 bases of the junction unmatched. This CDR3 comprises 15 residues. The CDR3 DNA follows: TGTGCCAGCAGTGAGACAACAGGGGTTGAATCACCCCTCCACTTT. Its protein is CASSETTGVESPLHF.

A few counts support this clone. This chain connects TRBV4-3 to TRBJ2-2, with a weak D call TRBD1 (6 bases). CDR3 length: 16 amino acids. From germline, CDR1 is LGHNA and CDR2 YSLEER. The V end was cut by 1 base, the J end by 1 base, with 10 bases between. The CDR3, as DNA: TGCGCCAGCAGCCAAGTCCCGACAGGGAACACCGGGGAGCTGTTTTTT. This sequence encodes CASSQVPTGNTGELFF.

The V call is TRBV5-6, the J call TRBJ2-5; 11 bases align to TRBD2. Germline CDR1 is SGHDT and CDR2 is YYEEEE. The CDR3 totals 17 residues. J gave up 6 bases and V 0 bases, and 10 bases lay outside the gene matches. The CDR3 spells CASSLEKTSGSEKTQYF. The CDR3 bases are TGTGCCAGCAGCTTGGAAAAAACTAGCGGGAGTGAAAAGACCCAGTACTTC.

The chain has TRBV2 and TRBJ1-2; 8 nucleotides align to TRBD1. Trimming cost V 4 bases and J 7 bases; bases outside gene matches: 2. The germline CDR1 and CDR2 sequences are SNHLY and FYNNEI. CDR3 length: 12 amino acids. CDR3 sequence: CASSAGGFGYTF. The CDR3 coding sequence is TGTGCCAGCAGTGCAGGGGGCTTTGGCTACACCTTC.

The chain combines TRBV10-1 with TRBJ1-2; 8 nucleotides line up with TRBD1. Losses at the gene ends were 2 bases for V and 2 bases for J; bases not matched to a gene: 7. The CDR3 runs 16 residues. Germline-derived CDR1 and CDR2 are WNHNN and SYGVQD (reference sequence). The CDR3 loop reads CASSEEYQGANYGYTF. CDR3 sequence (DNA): TGCGCCAGCAGTGAGGAATACCAGGGGGCCAACTATGGCTACACCTTC.

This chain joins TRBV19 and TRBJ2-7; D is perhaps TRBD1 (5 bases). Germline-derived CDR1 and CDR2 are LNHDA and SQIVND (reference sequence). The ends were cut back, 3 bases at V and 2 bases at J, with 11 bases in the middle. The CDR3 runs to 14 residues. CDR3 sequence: CASSIAGATYEQYF. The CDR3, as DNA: TGTGCCAGTAGTATTGCTGGGGCTACCTACGAGCAGTACTTC.

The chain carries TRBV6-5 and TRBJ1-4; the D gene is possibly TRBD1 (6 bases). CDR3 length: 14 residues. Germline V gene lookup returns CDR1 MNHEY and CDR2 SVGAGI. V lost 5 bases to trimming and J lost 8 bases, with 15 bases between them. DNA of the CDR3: TGTGCCAGCAGTCGAACCAGACAGGACGAAAAACTGTTTTTT. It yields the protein CASSRTRQDEKLFF.